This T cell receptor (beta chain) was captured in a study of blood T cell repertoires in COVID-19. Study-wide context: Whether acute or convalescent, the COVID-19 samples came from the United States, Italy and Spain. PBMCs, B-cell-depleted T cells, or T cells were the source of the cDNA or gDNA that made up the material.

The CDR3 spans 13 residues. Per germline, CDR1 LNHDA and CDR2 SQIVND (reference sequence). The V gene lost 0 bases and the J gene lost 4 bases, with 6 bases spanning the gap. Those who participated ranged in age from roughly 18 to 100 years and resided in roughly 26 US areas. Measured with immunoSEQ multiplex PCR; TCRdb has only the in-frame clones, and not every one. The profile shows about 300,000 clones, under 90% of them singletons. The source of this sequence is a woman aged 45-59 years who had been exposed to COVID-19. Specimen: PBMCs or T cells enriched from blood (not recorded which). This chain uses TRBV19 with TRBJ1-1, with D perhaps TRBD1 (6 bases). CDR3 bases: TGTGCCAGTAGTATAGACAGGGGCACTGAAGCTTTCTTT. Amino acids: CASSIDRGTEAFF.